This TCR beta chain was identified during a study of blood T cell repertoires in COVID-19 (dated by TCRdb to about 2020). Looking at the study overall: The collaborator samples originated in the United States, Italy and Spain and spanned the acute and convalescent phases of COVID-19. Deeply sampled blood TCRbeta repertoires from subjects exposed to, actively infected with, or recovered from COVID-19 were included in the dataset. Where HLA class I and class II types were available, the types were taken from metadata supplied by the sample provider, not from assay-based typing. Nearly every sample came with metadata listing a de-identified subject ID, COVID-19 status, age in years and sex. Samples came from the ongoing ImmuneRACE study (first 160 participants) plus 1,254 subjects from 6 global collaborators. The prospective study material was composed of cDNA or gDNA derived from T cells, B-cell-depleted T cells, or PBMCs. The repertoires were made available in a free public database intended to serve as a resource for research on the immune response to SARS-CoV-2. Summary of the overall study and its limitations: How much clinical and demographic metadata was included differed by source and by participant, and the metadata was provided uncurated.

A word on this clone: Its recognized antigen is unknown. Qualities for individual bases were not recorded, and no much larger clone is one base off.

The collaborating institutions used their own protocols to collect whole blood in K2EDTA tubes. For TCRbeta analysis, collaborator samples were shipped as frozen whole blood, as isolated PBMCs, or as DNA extracted from either sample type. Here V drops 4 bases and J drops 7 bases, and the junction holds 6 bases not matched to any gene. CDR1 SGHRS and CDR2 YFSETQ were looked up in the germline V gene. Including cysteine and phenylalanine, the CDR3 has 15 amino acids. Only CDR3 DNA remains: 45 bases, in frame from the first base. TCRbeta CDR3 regions were amplified from genomic DNA using the immunoSEQ Assay, a bias-controlled multiplex PCR. The published analysis was carried out like this. The number of nucleated cells in each sample was estimated by amplification of reference gene primers within the assay. To quantify the absolute abundance of each unique TCRbeta CDR3 rearrangement, sequence reads were collapsed and filtered. Productive Simpson clonality was computed per sample as the square root of Simpson's diversity index over productive rearrangements. Here the immuneACCESS table is served through TCRdb, limited to in-frame sequences with V and J called. Missing clones are a known gap in these copies; in checked studies unresolved V genes cover under half, and the rest lacks a known reason. Clone size and V and J calls were adopted from that table, with D and trimming inferred from the DNA. For this sample the table gives approximately 85,000 clones, of which 75% to 90% were detected only once. Of the sample, around 26% is held by the ten largest clones.

This TCR derives from a man aged 45-65 years with active or convalescent COVID-19. Recombination linked TRBV5-1 to TRBJ2-1; TRBD1 matches 12 bases in the middle. The sequenced sample was peripheral blood. The nucleotide sequence reads as follows: TGCGCCAGCAGCCACCGGGACAGGGGGCGAAATGAGCAGTTCTTC. This translates into CASSHRDRGRNEQFF. Extended through the reference TRBV5-1 and TRBJ2-1 proteins, this CDR3 yields the full variable domain: KAGVTQTPRYLIKTRGQQVTLSCSPISGHRSVSWYQQTPGQGLQFLFEYFSETQRNKGNFPGRFSGRQFSNSRSEMNVSTLELGDSALYLCASSHRDRGRNEQFFGPGTRLTVL.